Following are 19 T cell receptor beta chains from one sample sequenced in a study of identical twins. A single record per CDR3 protein comes from TCRdb applying MiXCR to the 5' RACE reads. Seen here are approximately 240,000 distinct CDR3 sequences, roughly an eighth observed once, and the top ten hold 8.5% to 10%. Material for sequencing was memory (CD45RO+) T cells sorted from blood. The receptors here all came from a woman younger than 35 in good health.

The CDR3 is CASSPQGHDNSPLHF. The DNA of the CDR3 is TGTGCCAGCAGCCCCCAGGGGCATGATAATTCACCCCTCCACTTT. The genes are TRBV2 and TRBJ1-6, with D possibly being TRBD1 (6 bases). This CDR3 has 15 residues. Germline CDR1 and CDR2: SNHLY and FYNNEI. Trimming cost V 6 bases and J 5 bases, with 14 bases left between them.

The chain uses TRBV6-6 and TRBJ1-1; D perhaps matches TRBD1 (5 bases). This CDR3 spans 13 amino acids. V lost 7 bases, J lost 11 bases, and 20 bases lay in between. Looked up from germline, CDR1 is MNHNY and CDR2 is SVGAGI (reference sequence). CDR3 protein: CASTVPNRSGAFF. The CDR3 coding sequence is TGTGCCAGCACTGTACCCAACAGGAGCGGGGCTTTCTTT.

This clonotype was observed many times. The V gene is TRBV2, the J gene TRBJ2-7; D unclear. With 7 bases removed from V and 4 bases from J, the gap between germline ends came to 11 bases. This CDR3 region has 12 residues. Germline CDR1 SNHLY, CDR2 FYNNEI. This chain's CDR3 is CASKPIVYEQYF. The CDR3 DNA is TGTGCCAGCAAACCAATAGTGTACGAGCAGTACTTC.

This clonotype occurred once. The chain carries TRBV11-2 and TRBJ2-7; D unclear. Trimming cost V 7 bases and J 5 bases, with 15 bases left between them. Germline loops: CDR1 SGHAT, CDR2 FQNNGV. CDR3 length: 13 residues. CDR3 bases: TGTGCCAGCACCCCTCTGTTCTGGAACGAGCAGTACTTC. Translating it yields CASTPLFWNEQYF.

The V gene is TRBV7-9, the J gene TRBJ1-4; 10 nucleotides align to TRBD1. The CDR3 extends over 16 amino acids. The V gene's germline CDR1 is SEHNR and CDR2 FQNEAQ (reference sequence). V lost 4 bases, J lost 1 base, and 3 bases stayed unmatched. The CDR3 sequence: CASSSGQGITNEKLFF. The CDR3 bases are TGTGCCAGCAGCTCGGGACAGGGGATAACTAATGAAAAACTGTTTTTT.

The gene calls are TRBV5-5 and TRBJ2-1; D is unclear. Germline V gene data show CDR1 as SGHKS and CDR2 as YYEKEE (reference sequence). The CDR3 consists of 13 residues. Trimming cost V 3 bases and J 10 bases, with 14 bases left between them. This CDR3 is CASSSAASGEQFF. In nucleotides, the CDR3 is TGTGCCAGCAGCTCCGCCGCAAGTGGGGAGCAGTTCTTC.

Only a few counts were recorded for this clonotype. V is TRBV7-6 and J is TRBJ2-1; 8 positions match TRBD2. The V segment lost 4 bases and the J segment 7 bases; nucleotides outside the gene matches: 3. The CDR3 runs 13 residues. Germline CDR1 SGHVS, CDR2 FNYEAQ. The CDR3, as DNA: TGTGCCAGCAGCTCGGGGACTAGTAATGAGCAGTTCTTC. Protein sequence: CASSSGTSNEQFF. The full variable domain, rest sourced from reference TRBV7-6 and TRBJ2-1, is GAGVSQSPRYKVTKRGQDVALRCDPISGHVSLYWYRQALGQGPEFLTYFNYEAQQDKSGLPNDRFSAERPEGSISTLTIQRTEQRDSAMYRCASSSGTSNEQFFGPGTRLTVL.

V usage is TRBV7-3 and J usage is TRBJ2-5, with a tentative D call TRBD1 (5 bases). V was cut by 5 bases and J by 5 bases, with 15 bases left in between. The germline gives CDR1 SGHTA, CDR2 FQGTGA. The CDR3 runs to 14 residues. The CDR3 nucleotides read TGTGCCAGCAGCCAAGGGGCTATAGGGGAGACCCAGTACTTC. This codes for CASSQGAIGETQYF.

J is TRBJ2-1 and V is TRBV9; 7 bases are shared with TRBD2. Germline V gene lookup returns CDR1 SGDLS and CDR2 YYNGEE. Trimming cost V 4 bases and J 6 bases; bases outside gene matches: 19. CDR3 size: 18 residues. As DNA, the CDR3 is TGTGCCAGCAGCCCTCGGATGATAGCGGGCGTCCTAGGCAATGAGCAGTTCTTC. It translates to CASSPRMIAGVLGNEQFF.

The genes are TRBV9 and TRBJ2-1; 13 bases map to TRBD2. The germline gives CDR1 SGDLS, CDR2 YYNGEE. V trimming: 7 bases; J trimming: 9 bases; junction bases outside the gene matches: 4. This CDR3 is 13 amino acids long. CDR3 sequence (DNA): TGTGCCAGCGGACTAGCGGGAGTATCTGAGCAGTTCTTC. Its translation: CASGLAGVSEQFF.

J is TRBJ2-2 and V is TRBV13; no clear D gene. Germline assignment: CDR1 PRHDT and CDR2 FYEKMQ (reference sequence). CDR3 length: 16 amino acids. Trimming removed 5 bases from V and 3 bases from J, with 16 bases in between. The CDR3, as DNA: TGTGCCAGCAGCCCAAGTGCCCGTCGGGACACCGGGGAGCTGTTTTTT. Residues: CASSPSARRDTGELFF.

This clonotype was recorded a few times. The chain combines TRBV7-2 with TRBJ2-7; no clear D. Germline V lookup: CDR1 SGHTA, CDR2 FQGNSA. The ends were cut back, 3 bases at V and 3 bases at J, with 9 bases in the middle. CDR3 size: 13 residues. In DNA, the CDR3 is TGTGCCAGCAGCTTCAAACAGTTCTACGAGCAGTACTTC. Translation: CASSFKQFYEQYF.

This clonotype was counted between two and nine times. The chain joins TRBV5-1 to TRBJ2-7; TRBD2 aligns across 7 bases. Germline loops: CDR1 SGHRS, CDR2 YFSETQ. J gave up 2 bases and V 4 bases, and 9 bases lay outside the gene matches. There are 15 residues in the CDR3. The CDR3 protein is CASSPPGEGPYEQYF. The CDR3 DNA is TGCGCCAGCAGCCCCCCGGGGGAGGGTCCCTACGAGCAGTACTTC.

The CDR3 DNA reads TGTGCCAGCAGGCTGAACGGCAATCAGCCCCAGCATTTT. Its translation: CASRLNGNQPQHF. The chain uses TRBV7-9 and TRBJ1-5; D not certain. CDR1 SEHNR and CDR2 FQNEAQ come from the germline V gene (reference sequence). The V gene lost 6 bases and the J gene lost 2 bases, with 8 bases spanning the gap. The CDR3 runs 13 residues.

This clonotype was recorded a few times. The chain uses TRBV6-1 and TRBJ2-6; no reliable D call. Per germline, CDR1 MNHNS and CDR2 SASEGT. The CDR3 runs to 17 residues. V gave up 7 bases and J gave up 0 bases, with 16 bases separating them. The CDR3 reads CASTQLGVGSGANVLTF. In DNA form, the CDR3 reads TGTGCCAGCACACAGTTAGGTGTCGGCTCTGGGGCCAACGTCCTGACTTTC.

This clonotype was counted a few times. This chain connects TRBV5-1 to TRBJ1-2; 7 bases line up with TRBD1. The CDR3 has 14 amino acids. In germline, CDR1 is SGHRS, CDR2 YFSETQ. V shed 1 base and J 7 bases; nucleotides not matched to a gene: 7. CDR3 sequence: CASSLTTGSVGYTF. DNA for the CDR3: TGCGCCAGCAGCTTGACGACAGGGAGCGTTGGCTACACCTTC.

This clonotype was seen more than once but under ten times. The chain recombines TRBV9 with TRBJ1-2, with D hard to call. Trimming shortened V by 5 bases and J by 8 bases, and 13 bases separated the two germline ends. The CDR3 length is 12 residues. The germline CDR1 and CDR2 sequences are SGDLS and YYNGEE. The CDR3 DNA sequence: TGTGCCAGCAGTCAACGTCTAGGAGGCTACACCTTC. Amino acids: CASSQRLGGYTF.

The V and J genes are TRBV7-9 and TRBJ2-7, with D perhaps being TRBD1 or TRBD2 (7 bases each). CDR3 length: 15 residues. Germline CDR1 and CDR2: SEHNR and FQNEAQ (reference sequence). Trimming shortened V by 1 base and J by 2 bases, and 12 bases separated the two germline ends. The CDR3 region is CASSLEGGGTYEQYF. The CDR3 bases are TGTGCCAGCAGCTTAGAGGGAGGGGGCACCTACGAGCAGTACTTC.

This clonotype has only a few counts. The rearrangement joins TRBV14 to TRBJ1-2, with TRBD1 matching over 9 bases. Germline V gene sequence: CDR1 SGHDN, CDR2 FVKESK. This CDR3 region has 14 residues. The J segment lost 6 bases and the V segment lost 4 bases, leaving 6 bases of the junction unmatched. CDR3 in amino acids: CASSPRGQGHGYTF. The DNA for the CDR3 is TGTGCCAGCAGCCCTCGGGGACAGGGACATGGCTACACCTTC.